What follows are 9 T cell receptor beta chains derived from one specimen sequenced in a study of regulatory T cells in long-lasting Graves disease. Sequencing libraries for TCR beta were prepared with iRepertoire HTBI primers and Arm-PCR of CDR3 regions. One entry per CDR3 protein, called by TCRdb with MiXCR from the multiplex PCR reads. The sample consists of some 440,000 distinct CDR3 sequences, roughly 20% of them appearing once. The time point denotes: persistent/refractory GD, antithyroid drugs over 5 years with positive TRAb. TCR sequences were obtained from RNA taken from PBMCs. Sample: peripheral blood mononuclear cells (PBMCs), taken when the disease was refractory, from a patient treated with antithyroid drugs. The receptors originated from a female donor with Graves disease.

This clonotype has a count of ten or more. J is TRBJ1-1 and V is TRBV29-1, with D possibly being TRBD1 (5 bases). The CDR3 extends over 11 amino acids. Germline values: CDR1 SQVTM, CDR2 ANQGSEA. The germline V and J ends were trimmed by 6 bases and 5 bases, with 10 bases remaining between them. CDR3 loop: CSVSGGTEAFF. In nucleotides, the CDR3 is TGCAGCGTGTCGGGGGGTACTGAAGCTTTCTTT.

The rearrangement links TRBV4-1 to TRBJ2-5; 8 bases are shared with TRBD1. The CDR3 is 16 amino acids. Germline V gene lookup returns CDR1 MGHRA and CDR2 YSYEKL. V lost 3 bases to trimming and J lost 5 bases; unmatched junction nucleotides: 11. Here the CDR3 reads CASSQTFAGGYETQYF. The CDR3 region has the DNA TGCGCCAGCAGCCAGACGTTCGCAGGGGGCTATGAGACCCAGTACTTC.

About this clonotype: A much bigger clone sits one base away, suggesting this may be a read error. V gene TRBV6-1 combines with J gene TRBJ1-5; TRBD1 is a possible D gene (6 bases). Germline CDR1 and CDR2: MNHNS and SASEGT. V was shortened by 8 bases and J by 0 bases, with 11 bases between the two germline ends. The length of the CDR3 is 14 residues. In nucleotides, the CDR3 is TGTGCCAGCGGCGAGGGGGGTAGCAATCAGCCCCAGCATTTT. Residues: CASGEGGSNQPQHF.

This clonotype was seen repeatedly, ten times or more. V gene TRBV19 combines with J gene TRBJ2-7, with D possibly being TRBD1 or TRBD2 (5 bases each). Trimming shortened V by 8 bases and J by 2 bases, and 19 bases separated the two germline ends. Per germline, CDR1 LNHDA and CDR2 SQIVND (reference sequence). The CDR3 is 15 residues long. CDR3 residues: CASAPGTAFPYEQYF. The DNA for the CDR3 is TGTGCCAGTGCACCCGGGACGGCCTTTCCCTACGAGCAGTACTTC. Together with reference TRBV19 and TRBJ2-7, the CDR3 gives the full variable domain: DGGITQSPKYLFRKEGQNVTLSCEQNLNHDAMYWYRQDPGQGLRLIYYSQIVNDFQKGDIAEGYSVSREKKESFPLTVTSAQKNPTAFYLCASAPGTAFPYEQYFGPGTRLTVT.

The genes are TRBV13 and TRBJ2-5, with D possibly matching TRBD2 (6 bases). The germline gives CDR1 PRHDT, CDR2 FYEKMQ (reference sequence). CDR3 size: 15 residues. The ends were cut back, 1 base at V and 5 bases at J, with 14 bases in the middle. DNA of the CDR3: TGTGCCAGCAGCTTAGCGGGAGTGGCTTCCGAGACCCAGTACTTC. Encoded protein: CASSLAGVASETQYF.

The chain joins TRBV7-6 to TRBJ2-7, with D perhaps TRBD2 (6 bases). Per germline, CDR1 SGHVS and CDR2 FNYEAQ. This CDR3 is built from 15 residues. Trimming pared 7 bases from V and 3 bases from J, leaving 19 bases between. CDR3 loop: CASKQLWGDRYEQYF. CDR3 sequence (DNA): TGTGCCAGCAAACAACTATGGGGGGATCGCTACGAGCAGTACTTC.

V and J are TRBV6-1 and TRBJ1-5, with 10 bases lining up with TRBD1. The V gene end was trimmed by 5 bases and the J gene end by 5 bases; junction bases not matched to a gene: 9. CDR1 is MNHNS, CDR2 SASEGT, per germline. CDR3 length: 16 amino acids. CDR3 region: CASSPFIGTGDQPQHF. CDR3 nucleotides: TGTGCCAGCAGTCCGTTTATTGGGACAGGGGATCAGCCCCAGCATTTT.

The V gene is TRBV13, the J gene TRBJ2-7; 7 bases are a match to TRBD1. V was pared by 4 bases and J by 7 bases, with 10 bases of the junction left unmatched. CDR1 is PRHDT, CDR2 FYEKMQ, per germline (reference sequence). The CDR3 runs 14 residues. The CDR3, as DNA: TGTGCCAGCAGCTGGGGACAGTCGGTACGGGAGCAGTACTTC. Translation: CASSWGQSVREQYF.

This clonotype has more than one count but fewer than ten. The CDR3 protein is CASTGLAENEQFF. CDR3 nucleotides: TGTGCCAGCACTGGACTAGCGGAAAATGAGCAGTTCTTC. The chain uses TRBV12-3 or TRBV12-4 and TRBJ2-1; 10 nucleotides align to TRBD2. With 7 bases clipped from V and 7 bases from J, the junction kept 4 bases outside the gene matches. There are 13 residues in the CDR3.